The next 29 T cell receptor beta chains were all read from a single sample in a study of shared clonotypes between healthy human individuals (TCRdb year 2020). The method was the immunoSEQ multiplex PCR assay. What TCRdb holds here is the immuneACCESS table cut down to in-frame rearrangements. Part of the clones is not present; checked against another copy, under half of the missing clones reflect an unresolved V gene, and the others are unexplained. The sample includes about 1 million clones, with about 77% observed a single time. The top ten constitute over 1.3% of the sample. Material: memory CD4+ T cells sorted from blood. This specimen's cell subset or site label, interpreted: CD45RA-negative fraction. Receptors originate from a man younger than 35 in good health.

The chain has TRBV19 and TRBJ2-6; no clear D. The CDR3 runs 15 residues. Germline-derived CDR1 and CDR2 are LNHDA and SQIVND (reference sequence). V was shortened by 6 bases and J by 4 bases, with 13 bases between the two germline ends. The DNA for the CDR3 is TGTGCCAGTAGCATTACGGCGTCAGGGGCCAACGTCCTGACTTTC. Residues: CASSITASGANVLTF.

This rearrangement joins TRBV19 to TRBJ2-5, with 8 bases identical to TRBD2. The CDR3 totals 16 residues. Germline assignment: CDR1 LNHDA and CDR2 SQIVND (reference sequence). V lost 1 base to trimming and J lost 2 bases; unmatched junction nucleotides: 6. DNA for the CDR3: TGTGCCAGTAGTATAGCGACGGGGGGGTTACAAGAGACCCAGTACTTC. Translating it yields CASSIATGGLQETQYF.

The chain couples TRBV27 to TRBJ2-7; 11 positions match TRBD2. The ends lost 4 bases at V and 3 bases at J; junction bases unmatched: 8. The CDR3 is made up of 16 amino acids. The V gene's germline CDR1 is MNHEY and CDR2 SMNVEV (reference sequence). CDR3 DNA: TGTGCCAGCAGTTCCCCACTAGCGGGGGTGATCTACGAGCAGTACTTC. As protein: CASSSPLAGVIYEQYF.

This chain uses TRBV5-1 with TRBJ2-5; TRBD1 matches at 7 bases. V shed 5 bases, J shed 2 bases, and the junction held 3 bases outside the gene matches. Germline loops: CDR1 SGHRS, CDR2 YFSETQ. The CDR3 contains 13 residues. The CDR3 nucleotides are TGCGCCAGCAGAGAACAGGGGCAAGAGACCCAGTACTTC. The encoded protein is CASREQGQETQYF. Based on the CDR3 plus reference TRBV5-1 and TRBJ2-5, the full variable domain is KAGVTQTPRYLIKTRGQQVTLSCSPISGHRSVSWYQQTPGQGLQFLFEYFSETQRNKGNFPGRFSGRQFSNSRSEMNVSTLELGDSALYLCASREQGQETQYFGPGTRLLVL.

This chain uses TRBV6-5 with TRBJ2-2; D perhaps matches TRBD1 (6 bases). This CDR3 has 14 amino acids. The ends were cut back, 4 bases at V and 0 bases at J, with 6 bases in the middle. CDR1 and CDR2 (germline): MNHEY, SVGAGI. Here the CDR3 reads CASSWGPNTGELFF. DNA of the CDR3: TGTGCCAGCAGTTGGGGGCCGAACACCGGGGAGCTGTTTTTT.

The CDR3 here is CASSFASGTGYNEQFF. The CDR3 nucleotides read TGCGCCAGCAGCTTCGCTAGCGGGACGGGCTACAATGAGCAGTTCTTC. The V call is TRBV5-1, the J call TRBJ2-1, with 9 bases aligning to TRBD2. The CDR3 has 16 amino acids. The V gene's germline CDR1 is SGHRS and CDR2 YFSETQ. Trimming took 2 bases from V and 3 from J; bases not matched to a gene: 6.

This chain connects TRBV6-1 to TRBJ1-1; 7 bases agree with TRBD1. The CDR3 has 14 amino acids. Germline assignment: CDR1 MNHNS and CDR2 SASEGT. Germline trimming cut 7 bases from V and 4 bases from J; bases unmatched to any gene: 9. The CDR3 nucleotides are TGTGCCAGCACCCCGACAGGGACGGGCACTGAAGCTTTCTTT. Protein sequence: CASTPTGTGTEAFF.

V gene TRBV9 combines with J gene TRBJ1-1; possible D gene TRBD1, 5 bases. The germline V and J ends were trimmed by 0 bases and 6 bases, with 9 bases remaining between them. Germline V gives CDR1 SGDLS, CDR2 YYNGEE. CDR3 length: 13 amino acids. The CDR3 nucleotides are TGTGCCAGCAGCGTAGGGACACTTGCTGAAGCTTTCTTT. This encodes CASSVGTLAEAFF.

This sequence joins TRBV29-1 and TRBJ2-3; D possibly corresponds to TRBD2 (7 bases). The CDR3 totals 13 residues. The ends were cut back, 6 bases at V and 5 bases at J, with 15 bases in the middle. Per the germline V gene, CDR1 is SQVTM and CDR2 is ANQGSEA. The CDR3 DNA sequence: TGCAGCGTAGGACTGGGGGGGCAAGATACGCAGTATTTT. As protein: CSVGLGGQDTQYF.

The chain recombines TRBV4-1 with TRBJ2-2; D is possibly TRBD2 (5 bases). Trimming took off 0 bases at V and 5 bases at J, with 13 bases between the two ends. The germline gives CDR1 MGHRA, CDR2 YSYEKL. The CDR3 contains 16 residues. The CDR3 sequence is CASSQDPQTGTGELFF. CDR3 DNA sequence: TGCGCCAGCAGCCAAGATCCCCAAACGGGGACCGGGGAGCTGTTTTTT.

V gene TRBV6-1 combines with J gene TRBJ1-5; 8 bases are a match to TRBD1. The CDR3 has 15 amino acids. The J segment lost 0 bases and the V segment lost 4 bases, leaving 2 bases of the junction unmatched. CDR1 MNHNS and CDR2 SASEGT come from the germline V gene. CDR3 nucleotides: TGTGCCAGCAGTGGGGACAGGAGTAGCAATCAGCCCCAGCATTTT. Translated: CASSGDRSSNQPQHF.

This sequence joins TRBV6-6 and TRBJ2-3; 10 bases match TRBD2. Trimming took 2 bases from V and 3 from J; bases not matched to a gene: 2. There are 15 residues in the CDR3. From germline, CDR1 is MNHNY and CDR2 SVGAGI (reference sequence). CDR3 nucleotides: TGTGCCAGCAGTTACACGACTAGCGGGACAGATACGCAGTATTTT. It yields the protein CASSYTTSGTDTQYF.

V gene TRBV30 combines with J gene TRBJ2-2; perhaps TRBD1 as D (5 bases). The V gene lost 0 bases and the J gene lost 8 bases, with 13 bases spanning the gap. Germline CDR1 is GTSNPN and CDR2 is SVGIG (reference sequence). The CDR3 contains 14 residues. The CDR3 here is CAWSVPQGAGELFF. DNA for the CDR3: TGTGCCTGGAGTGTACCTCAGGGTGCGGGGGAGCTGTTTTTT.

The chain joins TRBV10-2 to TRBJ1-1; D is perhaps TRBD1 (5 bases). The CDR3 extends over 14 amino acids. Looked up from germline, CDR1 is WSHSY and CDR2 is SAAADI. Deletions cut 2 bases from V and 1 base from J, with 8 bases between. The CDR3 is CASSEGGWNTEAFF. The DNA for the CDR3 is TGCGCCAGCAGTGAGGGGGGGTGGAACACTGAAGCTTTCTTT.

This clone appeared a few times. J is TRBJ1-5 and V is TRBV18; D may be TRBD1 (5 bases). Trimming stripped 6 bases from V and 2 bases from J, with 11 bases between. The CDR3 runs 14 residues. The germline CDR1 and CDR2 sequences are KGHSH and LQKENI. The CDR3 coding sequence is TGTGCCAGCTCCAGGGAGTCCGGCAATCAGCCCCAGCATTTT. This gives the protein CASSRESGNQPQHF.

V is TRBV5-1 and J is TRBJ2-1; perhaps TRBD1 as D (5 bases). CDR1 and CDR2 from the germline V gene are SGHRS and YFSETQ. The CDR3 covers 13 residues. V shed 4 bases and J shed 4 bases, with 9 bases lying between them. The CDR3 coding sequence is TGCGCCAGCAGCATGCAGGGATACAATGAGCAGTTCTTC. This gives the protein CASSMQGYNEQFF.

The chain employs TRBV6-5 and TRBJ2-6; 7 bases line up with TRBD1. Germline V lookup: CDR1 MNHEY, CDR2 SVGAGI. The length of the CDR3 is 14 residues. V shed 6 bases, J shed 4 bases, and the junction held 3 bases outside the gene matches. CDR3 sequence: CASRTGSGANVLTF. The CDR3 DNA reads TGTGCCAGCAGGACAGGGTCGGGGGCCAACGTCCTGACTTTC.

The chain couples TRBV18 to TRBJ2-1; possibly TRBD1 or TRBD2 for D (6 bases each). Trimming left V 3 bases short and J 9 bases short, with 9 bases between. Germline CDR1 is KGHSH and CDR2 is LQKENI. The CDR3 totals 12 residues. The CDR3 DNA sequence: TGTGCCAGCTCACCGGGGGGCACTGAGCAGTTCTTC. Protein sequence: CASSPGGTEQFF.

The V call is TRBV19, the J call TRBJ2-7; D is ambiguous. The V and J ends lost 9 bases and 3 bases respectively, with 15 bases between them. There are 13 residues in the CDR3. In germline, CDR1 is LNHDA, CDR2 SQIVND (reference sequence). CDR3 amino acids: CASLMGNGYEQYF. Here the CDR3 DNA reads TGTGCCAGCCTGATGGGAAATGGCTACGAGCAGTACTTC.

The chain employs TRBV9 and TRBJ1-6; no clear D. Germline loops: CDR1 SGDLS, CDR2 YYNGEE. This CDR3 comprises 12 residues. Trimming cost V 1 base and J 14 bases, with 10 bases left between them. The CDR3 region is CASSVPSPTLHF. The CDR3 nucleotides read TGTGCCAGCAGCGTACCTTCGCCAACCCTCCACTTT.

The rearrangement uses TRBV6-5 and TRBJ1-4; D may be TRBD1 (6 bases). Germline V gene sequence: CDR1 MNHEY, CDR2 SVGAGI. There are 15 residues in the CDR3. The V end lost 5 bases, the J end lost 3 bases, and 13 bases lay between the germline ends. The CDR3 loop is CASSKSRGANEKLFF. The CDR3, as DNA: TGTGCCAGCAGTAAAAGTAGGGGGGCTAATGAAAAACTGTTTTTT.

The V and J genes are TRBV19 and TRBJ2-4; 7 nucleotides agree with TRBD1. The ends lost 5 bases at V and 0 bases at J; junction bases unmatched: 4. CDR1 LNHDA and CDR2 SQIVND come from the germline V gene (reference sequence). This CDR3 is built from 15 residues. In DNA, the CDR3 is TGTGCCAGTAGTGGGACAGCTCTAGCCAAAAACATTCAGTACTTC. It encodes CASSGTALAKNIQYF.

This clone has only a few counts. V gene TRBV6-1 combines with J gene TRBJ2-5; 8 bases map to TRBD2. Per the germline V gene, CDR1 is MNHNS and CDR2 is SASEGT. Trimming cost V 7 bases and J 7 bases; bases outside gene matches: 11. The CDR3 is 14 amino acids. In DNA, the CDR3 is TGTGCCAGCACTTTAACGGGAGGGGAGAGGACCCAGTACTTC. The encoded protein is CASTLTGGERTQYF.

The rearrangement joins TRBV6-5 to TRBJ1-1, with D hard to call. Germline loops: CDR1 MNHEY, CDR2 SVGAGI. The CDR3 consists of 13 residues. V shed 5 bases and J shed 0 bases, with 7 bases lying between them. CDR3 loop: CASSTYLNTEAFF. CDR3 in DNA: TGTGCCAGCAGTACTTATTTGAACACTGAAGCTTTCTTT.

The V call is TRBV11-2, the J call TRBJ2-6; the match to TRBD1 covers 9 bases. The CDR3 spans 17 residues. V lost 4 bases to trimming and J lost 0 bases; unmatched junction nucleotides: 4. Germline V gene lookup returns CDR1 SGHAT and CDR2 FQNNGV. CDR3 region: CASSSGTGFSGANVLTF. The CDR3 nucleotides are TGTGCCAGCAGCTCTGGGACAGGGTTCTCTGGGGCCAACGTCCTGACTTTC.

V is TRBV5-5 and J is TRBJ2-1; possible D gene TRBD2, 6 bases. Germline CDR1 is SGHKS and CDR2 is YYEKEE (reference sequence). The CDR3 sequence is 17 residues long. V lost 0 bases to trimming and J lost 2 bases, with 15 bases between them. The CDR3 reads CASSLGSPAGTYNEQFF. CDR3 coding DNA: TGTGCCAGCAGCTTGGGGTCGCCAGCGGGTACCTACAATGAGCAGTTCTTC. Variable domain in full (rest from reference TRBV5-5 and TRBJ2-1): DAGVTQSPTHLIKTRGQQVTLRCSPISGHKSVSWYQQVLGQGPQFIFQYYEKEERGRGNFPDRFSARQFPNYSSELNVNALLLGDSALYLCASSLGSPAGTYNEQFFGPGTRLTVL.

CDR3 amino acids: CASTLGRIYGYTF. The DNA for the CDR3 is TGTGCCAGCACCTTGGGACGGATTTATGGCTACACCTTC. The V gene is TRBV6-1, the J gene TRBJ1-2; maybe TRBD1 (5 bases). The ends were cut back, 7 bases at V and 5 bases at J, with 14 bases in the middle. CDR1 is MNHNS and CDR2 is SASEGT in the germline V gene. CDR3 length: 13 amino acids.

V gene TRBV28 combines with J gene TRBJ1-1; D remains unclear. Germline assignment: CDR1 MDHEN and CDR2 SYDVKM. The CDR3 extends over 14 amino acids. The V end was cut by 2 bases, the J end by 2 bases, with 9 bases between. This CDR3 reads CASSLRSANTEAFF. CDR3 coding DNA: TGTGCCAGCAGTTTAAGGTCAGCCAACACTGAAGCTTTCTTT.

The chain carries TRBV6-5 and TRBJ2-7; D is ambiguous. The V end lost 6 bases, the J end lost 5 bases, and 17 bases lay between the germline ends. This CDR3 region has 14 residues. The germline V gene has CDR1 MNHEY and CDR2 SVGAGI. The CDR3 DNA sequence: TGTGCCAGCAGGGTCTACAGCTCCTCTCACGAGCAGTACTTC. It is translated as CASRVYSSSHEQYF.